This T cell receptor beta chain comes out of a study of long-term antiretroviral therapy in people with HIV. At the level of the study: The earliest samples came from an era when ART typically awaited falling CD4 counts.

The germline gives CDR1 SEHNR, CDR2 FQNEAQ (reference sequence). This CDR3 is 14 amino acids long. Losses at the gene ends were 5 bases for V and 4 bases for J; bases not matched to a gene: 7. In the case of this clone: Its cognate antigen is unknown.

Study-wide results and caveats: Information pertaining to ART adherence, viral resistance or therapeutic modifications was not obtained. Controls exceeded HIV repertoires in CDR3 length range. In samples taken after ART, diversity increased but remained below transplant donor control levels.

Sequencing relied on immunoSEQ assay v3.0, run at survey level. Measured with immunoSEQ multiplex PCR; TCRdb has only the in-frame clones, and not every one. This sample has around 26,000 clones; approximately 85% occur once, and the top ten carry around 13%. The chain has TRBV7-9 and TRBJ1-2, with TRBD1 identical over 7 bases. This receptor was taken from a man in his forties or fifties with HIV. The sequenced sample was unsorted PBMCs, obtained 2.9 years after starting antiretroviral therapy. The CDR3: CASSRPGQLYGYTF. CDR3 nucleotides: TGTGCCAGCAGCAGACCGGGACAGCTCTATGGCTACACCTTC.